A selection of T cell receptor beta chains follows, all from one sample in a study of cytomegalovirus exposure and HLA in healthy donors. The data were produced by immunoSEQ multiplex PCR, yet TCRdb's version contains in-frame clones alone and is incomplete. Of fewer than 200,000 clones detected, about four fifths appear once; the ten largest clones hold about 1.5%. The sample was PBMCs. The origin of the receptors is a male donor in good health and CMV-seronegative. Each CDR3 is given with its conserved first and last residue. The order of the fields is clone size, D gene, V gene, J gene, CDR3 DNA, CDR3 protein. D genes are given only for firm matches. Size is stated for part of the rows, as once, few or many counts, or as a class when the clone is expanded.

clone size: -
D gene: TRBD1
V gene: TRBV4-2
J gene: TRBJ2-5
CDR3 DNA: TGTGCCAGCAGCCAAGCCCCGGGACAGGGTGAGGCCTCAGAGACCCAGTACTTC
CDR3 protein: CASSQAPGQGEASETQYF

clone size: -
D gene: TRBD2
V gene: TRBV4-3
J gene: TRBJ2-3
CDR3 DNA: TGCGCCAGCAGCCCCCAAGCGGGAGGGGGGGATACGCAGTATTTT
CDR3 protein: CASSPQAGGGDTQYF

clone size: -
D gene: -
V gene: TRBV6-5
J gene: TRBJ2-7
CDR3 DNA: TGTGCCAGCAGAACGCCCCGTCGGGGAGTCTACGAGCAGTACTTC
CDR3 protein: CASRTPRRGVYEQYF

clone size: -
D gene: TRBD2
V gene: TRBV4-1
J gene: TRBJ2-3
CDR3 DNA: TGCGCCAGCAGCCAACCAGCTGCGGGGGGCAGGTCAGATACGCAGTATTTT
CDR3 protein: CASSQPAAGGRSDTQYF

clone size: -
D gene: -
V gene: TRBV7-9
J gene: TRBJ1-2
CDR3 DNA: TGTGCCAGCACCTTGGGGGGGCCGGATGGCTACACCTTC
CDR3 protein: CASTLGGPDGYTF

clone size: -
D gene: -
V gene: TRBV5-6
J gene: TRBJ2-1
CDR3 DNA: TGTGCCAGCAGCCTGCAGTTTGATGAGCAGTTCTTC
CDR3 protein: CASSLQFDEQFF

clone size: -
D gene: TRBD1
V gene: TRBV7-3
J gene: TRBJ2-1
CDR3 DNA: TGTGCCAGCAGCCTAAAGGGAAAACAGGGGGCAGCAGAGCAGTTCTTC
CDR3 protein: CASSLKGKQGAAEQFF

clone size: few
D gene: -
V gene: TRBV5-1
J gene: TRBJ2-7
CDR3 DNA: TGCGCCAGCAGCTTAACAGTCTCCTACGAGCAGTACTTC
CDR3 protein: CASSLTVSYEQYF

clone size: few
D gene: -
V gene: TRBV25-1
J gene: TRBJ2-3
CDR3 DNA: TGTGCCAGCAGCAGGGGCACAGATACGCAGTATTTT
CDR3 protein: CASSRGTDTQYF

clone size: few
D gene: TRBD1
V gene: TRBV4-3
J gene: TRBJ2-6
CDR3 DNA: TGCGCCAGCAGCGAGAGGGGGCATGGGGCCAACGTCCTGACTTTC
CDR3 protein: CASSERGHGANVLTF

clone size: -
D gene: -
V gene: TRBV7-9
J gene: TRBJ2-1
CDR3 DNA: TGTGCCAGCAGCTTAGGACCTAGCTTCACCAATGAGCAGTTCTTC
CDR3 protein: CASSLGPSFTNEQFF

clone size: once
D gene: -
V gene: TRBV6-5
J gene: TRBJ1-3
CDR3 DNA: TGTGCCAGCCAATTAGGGAGCTACGGAAACACCATATATTTT
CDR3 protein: CASQLGSYGNTIYF

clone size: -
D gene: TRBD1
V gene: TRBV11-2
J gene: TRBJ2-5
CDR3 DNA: TGTGCCAGCAGCTTAAGGAGGACAGGGGTTGAGTACTTC
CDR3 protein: CASSLRRTGVEYF

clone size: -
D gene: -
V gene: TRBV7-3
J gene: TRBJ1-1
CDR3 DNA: TGTGCCAGCAGCTTACGTAGTAACACTGAAGCTTTCTTT
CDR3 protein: CASSLRSNTEAFF

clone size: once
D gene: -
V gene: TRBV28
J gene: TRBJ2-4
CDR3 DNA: TGTGCCAGCCAAGCAGAGGTACGGGGGAACATTCAGTACTTC
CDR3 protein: CASQAEVRGNIQYF

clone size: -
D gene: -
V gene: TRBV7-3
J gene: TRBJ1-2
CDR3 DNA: TGTGCCAGCAGCCCCCGGGACACGATGGGGAACTATGGCTACACCTTC
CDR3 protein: CASSPRDTMGNYGYTF

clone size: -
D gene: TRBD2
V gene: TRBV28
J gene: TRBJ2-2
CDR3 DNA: TGTGCCAGCACCACAGCGGGGGTGTCTACCGGGGAGCTGTTTTTT
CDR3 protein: CASTTAGVSTGELFF

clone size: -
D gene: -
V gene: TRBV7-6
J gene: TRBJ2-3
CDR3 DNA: TGTGCCAGCAGCTTTTCCACGGGGTACACAGATACGCAGTATTTT
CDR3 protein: CASSFSTGYTDTQYF

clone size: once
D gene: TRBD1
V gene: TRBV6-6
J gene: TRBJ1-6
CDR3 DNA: TGTGCCAGCAGTAGTCCCGGGACAGGGGCTTATTCACCCCTCCACTTT
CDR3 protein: CASSSPGTGAYSPLHF

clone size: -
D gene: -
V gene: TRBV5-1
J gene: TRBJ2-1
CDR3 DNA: TGCGCCAGCAGCGACACTAGTATTTCCTACAATGAGCAGTTCTTC
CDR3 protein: CASSDTSISYNEQFF

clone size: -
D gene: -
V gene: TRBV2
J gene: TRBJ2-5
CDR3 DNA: TGTGCCAGCAGAGGAGGGAGAGAAGAGACCCAGTACTTC
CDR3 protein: CASRGGREETQYF

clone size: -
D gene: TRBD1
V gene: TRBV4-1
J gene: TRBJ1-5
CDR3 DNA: TGCGCCAGCAGCCAAGGGCAGGGGGCTTGGAATCAGCCCCAGCATTTT
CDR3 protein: CASSQGQGAWNQPQHF

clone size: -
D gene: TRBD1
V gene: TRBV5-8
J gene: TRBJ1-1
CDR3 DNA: TGTGCCAGCAGCCAGGACAGGGGGGGGCCGATGAACACTGAAGCTTTCTTT
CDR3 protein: CASSQDRGGPMNTEAFF

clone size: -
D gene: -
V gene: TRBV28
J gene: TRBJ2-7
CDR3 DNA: TGTGCCAGCAGTTTATCTCAGGGTACCCACGAGCAGTACTTC
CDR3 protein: CASSLSQGTHEQYF

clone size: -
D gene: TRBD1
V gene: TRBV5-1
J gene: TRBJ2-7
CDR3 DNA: TGCGCCAGCAGCTCCACAGGGGCCTACGAGCAGTACTTC
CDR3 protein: CASSSTGAYEQYF

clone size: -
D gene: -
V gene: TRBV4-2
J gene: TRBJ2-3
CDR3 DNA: TGTGCCAGCAGCCAAGATTTTGAGGGCCCGGATACGCAGTATTTT
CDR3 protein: CASSQDFEGPDTQYF

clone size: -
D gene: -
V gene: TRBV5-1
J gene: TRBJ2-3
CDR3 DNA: TGCGCCAGCAGCTGGAGGGACGAGTTGGGAGATACGCAGTATTTT
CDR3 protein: CASSWRDELGDTQYF

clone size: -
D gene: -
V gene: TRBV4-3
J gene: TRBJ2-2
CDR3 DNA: TGCGCCAGCAGCCAATACGACAGCACCGGGGAGCTGTTTTTT
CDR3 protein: CASSQYDSTGELFF

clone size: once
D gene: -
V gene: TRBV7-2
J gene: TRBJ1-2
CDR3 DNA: TGTGCCAGCAGCTTAGGAGTAGCGCAAAACTATGGCTACACCTTC
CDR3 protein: CASSLGVAQNYGYTF

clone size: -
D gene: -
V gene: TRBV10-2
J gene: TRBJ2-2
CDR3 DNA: TGCGCCAGCAATTCTCCAACAGGGCCTGCCGGGGAGCTGTTTTTT
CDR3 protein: CASNSPTGPAGELFF

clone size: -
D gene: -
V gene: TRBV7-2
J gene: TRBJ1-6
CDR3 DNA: TGTGCCAGCAGCTTATCACAGGGACCCTCACCCCTCCACTTT
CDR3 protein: CASSLSQGPSPLHF

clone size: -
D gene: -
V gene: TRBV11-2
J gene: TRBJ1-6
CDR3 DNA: TGTGCCAGCAGCTTAGACCCCTTTGCACCCCTCCACTTT
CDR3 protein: CASSLDPFAPLHF

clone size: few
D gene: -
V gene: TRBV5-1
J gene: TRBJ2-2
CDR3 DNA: TGCGCCAGCAGCCTCAACACCGGGGAGCTGTTTTTT
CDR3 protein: CASSLNTGELFF

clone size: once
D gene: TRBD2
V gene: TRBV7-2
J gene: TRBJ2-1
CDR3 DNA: TGTGCCAGCAGTTTTGAGCGGGACTACCAAAATGAGCAGTTCTTC
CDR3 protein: CASSFERDYQNEQFF

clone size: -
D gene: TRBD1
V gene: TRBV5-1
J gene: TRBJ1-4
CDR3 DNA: TGCGCCAGCAGCCTGGGGGGACAGTCAACTAATGAAAAACTGTTTTTT
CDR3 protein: CASSLGGQSTNEKLFF

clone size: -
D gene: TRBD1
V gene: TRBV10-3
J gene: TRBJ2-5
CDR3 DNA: TGTGCCTCGGGACAGGGGCGGGAGACCCAGTACTTC
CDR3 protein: CASGQGRETQYF

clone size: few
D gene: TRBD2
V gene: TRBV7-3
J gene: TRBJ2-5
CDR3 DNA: TGTGCCAGCAGCTGGGTAGCGGGAGGATCAGAGACCCAGTACTTC
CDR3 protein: CASSWVAGGSETQYF

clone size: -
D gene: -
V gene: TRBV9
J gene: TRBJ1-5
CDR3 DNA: TGTGCCAGCAGCGTAGAGTCGGGGGGCGATCAGCCCCAGCATTTT
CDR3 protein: CASSVESGGDQPQHF

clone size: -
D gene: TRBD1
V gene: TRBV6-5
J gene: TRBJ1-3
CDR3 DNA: TGTGCCAGCAGTTACTCCGACAGGGCTGGAAACACCATATATTTT
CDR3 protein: CASSYSDRAGNTIYF

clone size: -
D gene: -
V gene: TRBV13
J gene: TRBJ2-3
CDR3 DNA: TGTGCCAGCAGCATACTACAGGGAGGGGCAGATACGCAGTATTTT
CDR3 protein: CASSILQGGADTQYF

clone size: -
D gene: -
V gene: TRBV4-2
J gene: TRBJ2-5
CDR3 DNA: TGTGCCAGCAGCCAGGCGGGGGCTGAAGAGACCCAGTACTTC
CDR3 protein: CASSQAGAEETQYF